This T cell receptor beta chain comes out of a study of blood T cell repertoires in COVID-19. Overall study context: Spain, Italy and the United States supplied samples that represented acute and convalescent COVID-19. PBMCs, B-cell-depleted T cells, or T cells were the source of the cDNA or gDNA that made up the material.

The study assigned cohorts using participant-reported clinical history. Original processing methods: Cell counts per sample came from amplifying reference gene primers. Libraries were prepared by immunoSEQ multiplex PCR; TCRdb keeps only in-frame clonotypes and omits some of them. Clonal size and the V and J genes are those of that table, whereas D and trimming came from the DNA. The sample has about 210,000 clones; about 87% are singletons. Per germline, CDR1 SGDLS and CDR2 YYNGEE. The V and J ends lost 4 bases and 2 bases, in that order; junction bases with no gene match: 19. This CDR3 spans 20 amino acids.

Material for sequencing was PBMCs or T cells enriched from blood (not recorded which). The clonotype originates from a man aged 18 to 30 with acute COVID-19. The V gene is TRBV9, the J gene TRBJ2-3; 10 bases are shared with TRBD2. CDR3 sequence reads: CASSPSYGAGGPEVTDTQYF. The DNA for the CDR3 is TGTGCCAGCAGCCCCTCCTATGGAGCGGGAGGGCCCGAGGTCACAGATACGCAGTATTTT.